This TCR beta chain was found in a study of CD8 T cells in ankylosing spondylitis. The CDR3 length is 15 residues. Germline lookup yields CDR1 LGHNA and CDR2 YNFKEQ. Trimming removed 0 bases from V and 3 bases from J; junction bases left unmatched: 4. It was by quantitative 5'-RACE with molecular barcodes that TCR beta libraries were made. TCRdb reanalysed the 5' RACE reads using MiXCR and keeps one entry per CDR3 protein. Of under 250,000 distinct CDR3 sequences listed, roughly a third were seen once; the top ten hold around 4.5%. The rearrangement uses TRBV4-2 and TRBJ2-7, with 8 bases aligning to TRBD1. This clonotype was obtained from a male donor with ankylosing spondylitis or in good health (not recorded which). Sequenced input: blood, either unsorted or a sorted T cell fraction (not recorded which). The CDR3 DNA follows: TGTGCCAGCAGCCAAGATCGGGACAGGCTCTACGAGCAGTACTTC. Encoded protein: CASSQDRDRLYEQYF.